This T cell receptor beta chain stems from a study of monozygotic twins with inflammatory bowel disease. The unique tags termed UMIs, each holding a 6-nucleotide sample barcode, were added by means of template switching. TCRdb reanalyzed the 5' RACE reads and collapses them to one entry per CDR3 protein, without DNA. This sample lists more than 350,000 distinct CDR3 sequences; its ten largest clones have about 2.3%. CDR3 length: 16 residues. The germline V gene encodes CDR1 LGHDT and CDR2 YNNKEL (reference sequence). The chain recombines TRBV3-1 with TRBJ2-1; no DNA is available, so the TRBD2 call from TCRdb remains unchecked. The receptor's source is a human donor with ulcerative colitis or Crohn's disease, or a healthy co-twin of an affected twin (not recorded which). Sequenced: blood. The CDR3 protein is CASSQVQLAGYNEQFF.